Listed below are T cell receptor beta chains from one sample, sequenced in a study of T cells in Graves' hyperthyroidism and ophthalmopathy. In TCRdb, the multiplex PCR reads were re-called with MiXCR into one record per CDR3 protein. The data hold hundreds of thousands of distinct CDR3 sequences, with about two fifths observed a single time. Sequences were obtained from blood. All receptors come from a man in his late teens or twenties with Graves' hyperthyroidism. CDR3s include the opening cysteine and the closing phenylalanine or tryptophan. Each record gives: V gene, D gene, J gene, clone size, CDR3 DNA, CDR3 protein. D genes are given only for firm matches. Where a row states a size, it is once, few, many or the class of an expanded clone; other rows omit it.

V: TRBV25-1
D: NA
J: TRBJ1-6
size: many
DNA: TGTGCCAGCAGTGATTATTATAATTCACCCCTCCACTTT
CDR3: CASSDYYNSPLHF

V: TRBV7-9
D: TRBD1
J: TRBJ2-2
size: NA
DNA: TGCGCCAGCAGCCTCCCTGGGACAGGCCCGAACACCGGGGAGCTGTTTTTT
CDR3: CASSLPGTGPNTGELFF

V: TRBV7-6
D: NA
J: TRBJ1-1
size: NA
DNA: TGTGCCAGCAGCTTAGATCCAGGAAGGAACACTGAAGCTTTCTTT
CDR3: CASSLDPGRNTEAFF

V: TRBV9
D: NA
J: TRBJ1-4
size: NA
DNA: TGTGCCAGCAGCCAAGAAGCGGCAGGGATAAATGAAAAACTGTTTTTT
CDR3: CASSQEAAGINEKLFF

V: TRBV27
D: NA
J: TRBJ2-5
size: NA
DNA: TGTGCCAGCAGTTTCGGTACAGGTTTCCAAGAGACCCAGTACTTC
CDR3: CASSFGTGFQETQYF

V: TRBV10-3
D: NA
J: TRBJ1-5
size: NA
DNA: TGTGCCAGCAGGGAACAGGGAGGCAATCAGCCCCAGCATTTT
CDR3: CASREQGGNQPQHF

V: TRBV19
D: NA
J: TRBJ1-1
size: NA
DNA: TGTGCCACCGCCTTCGATGGAACAGGTTTCTTT
CDR3: CATAFDGTGFF

V: TRBV2
D: NA
J: TRBJ1-5
size: many
DNA: TGTGCCAGCAGCCGAAGTAGATATAGCAATCAGCCCCAGCATTTT
CDR3: CASSRSRYSNQPQHF

V: TRBV7-9
D: NA
J: TRBJ1-5
size: NA
DNA: TGTGCCAGTAGTCCCCCGATGGCAGGAGAGACCCAGCATTTT
CDR3: CASSPPMAGETQHF

V: TRBV7-9
D: TRBD1
J: TRBJ1-6
size: many
DNA: TGTGCCAGCAGCGTAGGTGACAGGGGTGTGAAACCCCTCCACTTT
CDR3: CASSVGDRGVKPLHF

V: TRBV19
D: TRBD1
J: TRBJ1-5
size: NA
DNA: TGTGCCAGTAGTATGGGTACAGGGGGCTACGAGCATTTT
CDR3: CASSMGTGGYEHF

V: TRBV7-2
D: TRBD2
J: TRBJ2-7
size: few
DNA: TGTGCCAGCAGCTTAGATCCAGCGGGGCTCTACGAGCAGTACTTC
CDR3: CASSLDPAGLYEQYF

V: TRBV7-6
D: NA
J: TRBJ2-3
size: NA
DNA: TGTGCCAGCAGCTCCGCCGGGACGACACAGTATTTT
CDR3: CASSSAGTTQYF

V: TRBV7-2
D: NA
J: TRBJ2-7
size: few
DNA: TGTGCCAGCAGCTGGGGGGGACACCAAATGTCAAGCTTC
CDR3: CASSWGGHQMSSF

V: TRBV2
D: NA
J: TRBJ2-2
size: NA
DNA: TGTGCCAGCAGTAGACAGGTGCGGGGCACCGGGGAGCTGTTTTTT
CDR3: CASSRQVRGTGELFF

V: TRBV3-1
D: NA
J: TRBJ2-7
size: NA
DNA: TGTGCCAGCGCGCTACAGGGTTACGAGCAGTACTTC
CDR3: CASALQGYEQYF

V: TRBV10-2
D: NA
J: TRBJ1-1
size: NA
DNA: TGCGCCAGCAGTGGCGAGGGACAGAACACTGAAGCTTTCTTT
CDR3: CASSGEGQNTEAFF

V: TRBV7-3
D: TRBD1
J: TRBJ1-4
size: NA
DNA: TGCGCCAGCAGCCAAGATCCGAACAGGGGTGGGGAAAAACTGTTTTTT
CDR3: CASSQDPNRGGEKLFF

V: TRBV29-1
D: TRBD1
J: TRBJ2-7
size: NA
DNA: TGCAGCGTTCAACAGGGGGCCGGTGAGCAGTACTTC
CDR3: CSVQQGAGEQYF

V: TRBV5-1
D: TRBD1
J: TRBJ1-1
size: few
DNA: TGCGCCAGCAGCCAACAGGGGGTCACTGAAGCTTTCTTT
CDR3: CASSQQGVTEAFF

V: TRBV29-1
D: NA
J: TRBJ1-5
size: NA
DNA: TGCAGCTTGGAGGGCAACAATCAGCCCCAGCATTTT
CDR3: CSLEGNNQPQHF

V: TRBV9
D: TRBD2
J: TRBJ2-6
size: once
DNA: TGTGCCAGCAGCGTAGAGGGCGGGGGGCCATCTGGGGCCAACGTCCTGACTTTC
CDR3: CASSVEGGGPSGANVLTF

V: TRBV29-1
D: NA
J: TRBJ2-7
size: many
DNA: TGCAGCGGCGGGGACTCCTACGAGCAGTACTTC
CDR3: CSGGDSYEQYF

V: TRBV9
D: TRBD1
J: TRBJ1-2
size: NA
DNA: TGTGCCAGCAGCCAAGAAGAGACAGGGGACGGCTACACCTTC
CDR3: CASSQEETGDGYTF

V: TRBV19
D: NA
J: TRBJ1-1
size: NA
DNA: TGTGCCAGTAGTATTGGGGGGATAGGGACTGAAGCTTTCTTT
CDR3: CASSIGGIGTEAFF

V: TRBV11-2
D: TRBD1
J: TRBJ2-5
size: few
DNA: TGTGCCAGCAGCTTACGGACAGGCACGGGGACGGGTGAGACCCAGTACTTC
CDR3: CASSLRTGTGTGETQYF

V: TRBV9
D: NA
J: TRBJ2-2
size: NA
DNA: TGTGCCAGCAGTTACTTCGTGAATCTGGGCCCAAACGGGGAGCTGTTTTTT
CDR3: CASSYFVNLGPNGELFF

V: TRBV5-1
D: TRBD2
J: TRBJ2-7
size: few
DNA: TGCGCCAGCAGCTTTACGTCCGGGACTAGCGGGGCCGGTGCCTACGAGCAGTACTTC
CDR3: CASSFTSGTSGAGAYEQYF

V: TRBV4-1
D: NA
J: TRBJ1-6
size: few
DNA: TGCGCCAGCAGCCAAGACGCGGCAGGAAGGAGATACTCACCCCTCCACTTT
CDR3: CASSQDAAGRRYSPLHF

V: TRBV24-1
D: TRBD1
J: TRBJ2-7
size: once
DNA: TGTGCCACCAGTGATCGGACAGGGTACGAGCAGTACTTC
CDR3: CATSDRTGYEQYF

V: TRBV6-5
D: TRBD1
J: TRBJ2-2
size: NA
DNA: TGTGCCAGCAGTTCTTCACTGGGACAGGTTGGAGTCACCGGGGAGCTGTTTTTT
CDR3: CASSSSLGQVGVTGELFF

V: TRBV15
D: TRBD1
J: TRBJ1-1
size: many
DNA: TGTGCCACCAGCTGGGACAGTGAGAACACTGAAGCTTTCTTT
CDR3: CATSWDSENTEAFF

V: TRBV10-3
D: NA
J: TRBJ1-1
size: NA
DNA: TGTGCCATCAGTGGAATGAACACTGAAGCTTTCTTT
CDR3: CAISGMNTEAFF

V: TRBV7-9
D: NA
J: TRBJ1-5
size: many
DNA: TGTGCCAGCAGCTTAGCGGGGGTTGAGCCCCAGCATTTT
CDR3: CASSLAGVEPQHF

V: TRBV7-3
D: NA
J: TRBJ2-5
size: many
DNA: TGTGCCAGCAGCTTAAGGGCAGATGGAGCGGAAGAGACCCAGTACTTC
CDR3: CASSLRADGAEETQYF

V: TRBV9
D: NA
J: TRBJ1-6
size: many
DNA: TGTGCCAGCAGCGTCGTCCCATCTGGATCACCCCTCCACTTT
CDR3: CASSVVPSGSPLHF

V: TRBV2
D: TRBD2
J: TRBJ2-7
size: few
DNA: TGTGCCAGCAGCGGCGGACTAGGAGTCTACGAGCAGTACTTC
CDR3: CASSGGLGVYEQYF

V: TRBV20-1
D: NA
J: TRBJ2-7
size: few
DNA: TGCAGTGTTCCGAGGGGCGATTACGAGCAGTACTTC
CDR3: CSVPRGDYEQYF

V: TRBV4-3
D: TRBD1
J: TRBJ2-7
size: once
DNA: TGCGCCAGCAGCCCCGCGGCAGGGGGCTCCTACGAGCAGTACTTC
CDR3: CASSPAAGGSYEQYF

V: TRBV7-9
D: TRBD1
J: TRBJ2-2
size: few
DNA: TGTGCCAGCAACTCACTCACCGGGACAGGGAACACCGGGGAGCTGTTTTTT
CDR3: CASNSLTGTGNTGELFF

V: TRBV15
D: NA
J: TRBJ1-1
size: NA
DNA: TGTGCCACCAGCAGTACAGGGATGAACACTGAAGCTTTCTTT
CDR3: CATSSTGMNTEAFF

V: TRBV6-1
D: NA
J: TRBJ1-5
size: NA
DNA: TGTGCCAGCAGTTCGGATAGGAGAGGGCCCCAGCATTTT
CDR3: CASSSDRRGPQHF

V: TRBV20-1
D: TRBD1
J: TRBJ1-2
size: NA
DNA: TGCAGTGCCACGGACGGACAGGGAAGTACCTATGGCTACACCTTC
CDR3: CSATDGQGSTYGYTF

V: TRBV12-3/TRBV12-4
D: TRBD1
J: TRBJ1-1
size: many
DNA: TGTGCCAGCACCCTACGACAGGGCGGTGAAGCTTTCTTT
CDR3: CASTLRQGGEAFF

V: TRBV20-1
D: NA
J: TRBJ1-5
size: NA
DNA: TGCAGTGCCGAACATTCCTCACGGTCCAATCAGCCCCAGCATTTT
CDR3: CSAEHSSRSNQPQHF

V: TRBV7-9
D: TRBD2
J: TRBJ2-3
size: NA
DNA: TGTGCCAGCAGCTATAGCGGGGCCTCAGATACGCAGTATTTT
CDR3: CASSYSGASDTQYF

V: TRBV10-1
D: NA
J: TRBJ2-2
size: few
DNA: TGCGCCAGCGCGGCGGGTATAGGAACCGGGGAGCTGTTTTTT
CDR3: CASAAGIGTGELFF

V: TRBV29-1
D: TRBD1
J: TRBJ1-1
size: NA
DNA: TGCAGCGTCAACAGGGGCACCTTCAGGACTGAAGCTTTCTTT
CDR3: CSVNRGTFRTEAFF

V: TRBV4-3
D: NA
J: TRBJ2-7
size: NA
DNA: TGCGCCAGCAGCCAAGGATGGAGGGATTACGAGCAGTACTTC
CDR3: CASSQGWRDYEQYF

V: TRBV29-1
D: NA
J: TRBJ1-2
size: once
DNA: TGCAGCGTTGAGGTAGGGGACAACTATGGCTACACCTTC
CDR3: CSVEVGDNYGYTF

V: TRBV4-1
D: NA
J: TRBJ2-5
size: NA
DNA: TGTGCCAGCAGCCAAGATACGGGTTCTCAAGAGACCCAGTACTTC
CDR3: CASSQDTGSQETQYF

V: TRBV7-8
D: NA
J: TRBJ1-3
size: NA
DNA: TGCGCCAGCAGCCAACCGGCAGGGAAGTTT
CDR3: CASSQPAGKF

V: TRBV15
D: TRBD1
J: TRBJ1-6
size: NA
DNA: TGTGCCACCAGCAGTAGTCCGGGACAGAATAATTCACCCCTCCACTTT
CDR3: CATSSSPGQNNSPLHF